The 16 T cell receptor beta chains given below trace back to one sample, sequenced in a study of blood T cells in healthy people across ages. A second PCR of about 7 to 11 cycles used a sample-barcoded 5' primer and a J-beta primer mix. TCRdb processed the 5' RACE reads anew with MiXCR; each CDR3 protein has one entry. Of fewer than 900,000 distinct CDR3 sequences in the sample, around 40% were seen once. Material: blood. Source of these receptors: a woman aged 55-70 years in good health.

The rearrangement uses TRBV20-1 and TRBJ2-4; TRBD2 aligns across 13 bases. The J call is uncertain, as TRBJ2-7 better fits the DNA end. This CDR3 has 14 amino acids. The germline V gene encodes CDR1 DFQATT and CDR2 SNEGSKA (reference sequence). Here the CDR3 DNA reads TGCAGTGCTATTCGACTAGCGGGAGGCTACGAGCAGTACTTC. Its protein is CSAIRLAGGYEQYF.

J is TRBJ1-2 and V is TRBV12-3 or TRBV12-4, with TRBD1 identical over 7 bases. V shed 6 bases and J 4 bases; nucleotides not matched to a gene: 5. This CDR3 has 13 amino acids. The CDR3 nucleotides read TGTGCCAGCAGCGGACAGGTACTCTATGGCTACACCTTC. Residues: CASSGQVLYGYTF.

This clonotype came up a few times. The chain uses TRBV7-2 and TRBJ2-5; tentatively, D is TRBD2 (5 bases). The germline V gene encodes CDR1 SGHTA and CDR2 FQGNSA. The CDR3 length is 15 residues. Trimming removed 5 bases at V and 5 bases at J, with 18 bases between. The CDR3: CASSPPSGIRETQYF. In nucleotides, the CDR3 is TGTGCCAGCAGCCCCCCGTCCGGGATCCGGGAGACCCAGTACTTC.

This chain connects TRBV4-2 to TRBJ1-2, with 7 bases identical to TRBD1. The germline gives CDR1 LGHNA, CDR2 YNFKEQ. The CDR3 contains 15 residues. V trimming: 0 bases; J trimming: 6 bases; junction bases outside the gene matches: 7. The CDR3: CASSQEFRQGDGYTF. The CDR3 coding sequence is TGTGCCAGCAGCCAAGAATTTCGACAGGGTGATGGCTACACCTTC.

The rearrangement uses TRBV20-1 and TRBJ1-2; D perhaps matches TRBD1 (5 bases). V was clipped by 3 bases and J by 5 bases, with 19 bases between them. CDR1 is DFQATT, CDR2 SNEGSKA, per germline (reference sequence). The CDR3 runs 15 residues. The CDR3 spells CSARGGVSGLYGYTF. The CDR3 coding sequence is TGCAGTGCTAGGGGAGGGGTTAGTGGTCTTTATGGCTACACCTTC.

CDR3 in amino acids: CASSLERQGGYGYTF. The CDR3 DNA sequence: TGTGCCAGCAGCTTAGAGAGACAGGGAGGTTATGGCTACACCTTC. The V and J genes are TRBV11-2 and TRBJ1-2, with TRBD1 matching over 7 bases. The junction had 6 bases not matched to a gene; V was cut back by 0 bases and J by 5 bases. The germline V gene encodes CDR1 SGHAT and CDR2 FQNNGV. CDR3 size: 15 residues.

This clonotype was seen ten or more times. CDR3 in DNA: TGTGCCAGCAGTTTCCTAGGGTACGAGCAGTACTTC. Translating it yields CASSFLGYEQYF. The rearrangement uses TRBV12-3 or TRBV12-4 and TRBJ2-7; D gene unclear. V was pared by 3 bases and J by 4 bases, with 7 bases between. The CDR3 has 12 residues.

This clonotype was counted once. V is TRBV28 and J is TRBJ1-5; D is uncertain. The V and J ends lost 2 bases and 7 bases respectively, with 6 bases between them. Germline CDR1 reads MDHEN; CDR2 reads SYDVKM. The CDR3 loop spans 12 amino acids. The CDR3, as DNA: TGTGCCAGCAGTTTAAAAAAGCAGCCCCAGCATTTT. Protein product: CASSLKKQPQHF.

This chain joins TRBV21-1 and TRBJ2-7. TRBV21-1 is flagged as a pseudogene. The CDR3 is 12 residues long. The CDR3 protein is CASSMKSYEQYF. CDR3 sequence (DNA): TGTGCCAGCAGCATGAAATCCTACGAGCAGTACTTC.

The chain uses TRBV27 and TRBJ2-1; D unclear. V was clipped by 5 bases and J by 1 base, with 9 bases between them. Germline V gives CDR1 MNHEY, CDR2 SMNVEV (reference sequence). The CDR3 is 14 residues long. As DNA, the CDR3 is TGTGCCAGCAGTCCCCAGGTTTCCTACAATGAGCAGTTCTTC. This sequence encodes CASSPQVSYNEQFF.

The rearrangement joins TRBV20-1 to TRBJ2-7; 11 bases fit TRBD2. V was clipped by 5 bases and J by 6 bases; unmatched bases: 9. From germline, CDR1 is DFQATT and CDR2 SNEGSKA (reference sequence). The CDR3 is made up of 14 amino acids. The CDR3 is CSASRTSGSREQYF. For the CDR3, the DNA is TGCAGTGCTTCACGAACTAGCGGGAGTCGCGAGCAGTACTTC.

A few counts support this clonotype. This chain connects TRBV14 to TRBJ2-5, with TRBD2 matching 7 bases. Germline loops: CDR1 SGHDN, CDR2 FVKESK. J lost 5 bases, V lost 0 bases, and 9 bases had no gene match. The length of the CDR3 is 16 residues. As DNA, the CDR3 is TGTGCCAGCAGCCAAGAGATTACGGCGGGGGAGGAGACCCAGTACTTC. This translates into CASSQEITAGEETQYF. The complete variable domain, with remaining parts taken from reference TRBV14 and TRBJ2-5, reads EAGVTQFPSHSVIEKGQTVTLRCDPISGHDNLYWYRRVMGKEIKFLLHFVKESKQDESGMPNNRFLAERTGGTYSTLKVQPAELEDSGVYFCASSQEITAGEETQYFGPGTRLLVL.

V is TRBV25-1 and J is TRBJ1-5; D might be TRBD1 (6 bases). The CDR3 loop spans 13 amino acids. Germline values: CDR1 MGHDK, CDR2 SYGVNS. Trimming took 8 bases from V and 4 from J, leaving 12 bases between them. The CDR3 region is CASSDRSNQPQHF. DNA of the CDR3: TGTGCCAGCTCCGACAGGTCGAATCAGCCCCAGCATTTT.

This clonotype was seen a handful of times. This sequence joins TRBV5-4 and TRBJ2-3; 9 positions match TRBD2. Looked up from germline, CDR1 is SGHNT and CDR2 is YYREEE (reference sequence). Unmatched junction bases numbered 2, after V lost 1 base and J lost 2 bases. CDR3 length: 15 amino acids. The DNA for the CDR3 is TGTGCCAGCAGCTTGTCTAGCGGGATCACAGATACGCAGTATTTT. Encoded protein: CASSLSSGITDTQYF. The full variable domain, in which reference TRBV5-4 and TRBJ2-3 provide the parts outside the CDR3, is ETGVTQSPTHLIKTRGQQVTLRCSSQSGHNTVSWYQQALGQGPQFIFQYYREEENGRGNFPPRFSGLQFPNYSSELNVNALELDDSALYLCASSLSSGITDTQYFGPGTRLTVL.

This clonotype was seen a handful of times. CDR3 bases: TGCGCCAGCAGCAACGACAGGGGGGTTACGGAGCAGTACTTC. Its translation: CASSNDRGVTEQYF. The chain recombines TRBV5-1 with TRBJ2-7, with 9 bases fitting TRBD1. The J segment lost 7 bases and the V segment lost 4 bases, leaving 9 bases of the junction unmatched. The CDR3 has 14 amino acids. Germline CDR1 SGHRS, CDR2 YFSETQ.

This chain joins TRBV3-1 and TRBJ2-1; D may be TRBD1 (7 bases). Between the trimmed V and J ends, which lost 2 bases and 11 bases, there was a span of 16 bases. The V gene's germline CDR1 is LGHDT and CDR2 YNNKEL (reference sequence). This CDR3 comprises 14 residues. The CDR3 reads CASSQPGGQGKQFF. As DNA, the CDR3 is TGTGCCAGCAGCCAACCAGGGGGGCAAGGGAAGCAGTTCTTC.